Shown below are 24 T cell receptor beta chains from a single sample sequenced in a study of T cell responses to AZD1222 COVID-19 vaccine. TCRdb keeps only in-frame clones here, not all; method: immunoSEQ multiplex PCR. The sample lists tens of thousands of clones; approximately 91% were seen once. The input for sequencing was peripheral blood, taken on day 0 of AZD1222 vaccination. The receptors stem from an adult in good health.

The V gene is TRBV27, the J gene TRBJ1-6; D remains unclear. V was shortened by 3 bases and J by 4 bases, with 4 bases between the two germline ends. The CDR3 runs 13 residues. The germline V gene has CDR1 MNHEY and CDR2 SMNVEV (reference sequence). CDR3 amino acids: CASSFNYNSPLHF. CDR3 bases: TGTGCCAGCAGTTTTAATTATAATTCACCCCTCCACTTT.

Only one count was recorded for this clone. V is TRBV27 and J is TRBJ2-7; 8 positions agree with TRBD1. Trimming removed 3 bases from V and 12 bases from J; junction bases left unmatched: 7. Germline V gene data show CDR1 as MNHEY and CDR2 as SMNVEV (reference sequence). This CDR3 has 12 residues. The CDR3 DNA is TGTGCCAGCAGTTTTTCGGCAGGGGGCTGGTACTTC. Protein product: CASSFSAGGWYF.

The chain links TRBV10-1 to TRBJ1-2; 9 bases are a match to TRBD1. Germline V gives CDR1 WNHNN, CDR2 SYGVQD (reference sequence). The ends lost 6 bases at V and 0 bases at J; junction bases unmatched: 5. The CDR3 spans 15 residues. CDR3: CASRGGQGSNYGYTF. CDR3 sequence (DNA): TGCGCCAGCAGGGGGGGACAGGGTTCTAACTATGGCTACACCTTC.

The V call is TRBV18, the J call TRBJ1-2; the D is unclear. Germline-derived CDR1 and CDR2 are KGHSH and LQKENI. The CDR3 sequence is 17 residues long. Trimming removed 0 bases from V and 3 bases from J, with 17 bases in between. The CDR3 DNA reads TGTGCCAGCTCACCACCGGGCGGAGGGTTTGGTCACTATGGCTACACCTTC. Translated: CASSPPGGGFGHYGYTF.

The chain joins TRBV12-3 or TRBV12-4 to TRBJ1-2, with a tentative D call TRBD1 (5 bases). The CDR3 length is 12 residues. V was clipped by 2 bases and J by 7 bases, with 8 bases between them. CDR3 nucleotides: TGTGCCAGCAGTTTATCCGGGGGTGGCTACACCTTC. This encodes CASSLSGGGYTF.

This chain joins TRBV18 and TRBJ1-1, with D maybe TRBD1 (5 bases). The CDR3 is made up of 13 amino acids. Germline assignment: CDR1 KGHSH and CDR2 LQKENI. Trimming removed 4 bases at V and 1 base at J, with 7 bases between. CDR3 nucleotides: TGTGCCAGCTCACTGGACAAGAACACTGAAGCTTTCTTT. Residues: CASSLDKNTEAFF.

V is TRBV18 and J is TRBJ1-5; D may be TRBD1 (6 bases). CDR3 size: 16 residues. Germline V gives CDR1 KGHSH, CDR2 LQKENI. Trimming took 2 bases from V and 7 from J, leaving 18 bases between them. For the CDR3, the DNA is TGTGCCAGCTCACCAACAGGGAACGGAGGGTTACAGCCCCAGCATTTT. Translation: CASSPTGNGGLQPQHF. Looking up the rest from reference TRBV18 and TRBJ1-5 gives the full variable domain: NAGVMQNPRHLVRRRGQEARLRCSPMKGHSHVYWYRQLPEEGLKFMVYLQKENIIDESGMPKERFSAEFPKEGPSILRIQQVVRGDSAAYFCASSPTGNGGLQPQHFGDGTRLSIL.

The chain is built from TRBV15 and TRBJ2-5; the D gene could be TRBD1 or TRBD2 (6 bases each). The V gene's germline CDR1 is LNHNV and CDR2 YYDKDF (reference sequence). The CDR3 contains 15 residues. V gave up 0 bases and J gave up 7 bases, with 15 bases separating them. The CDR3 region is CATSRERTVAVTQYF. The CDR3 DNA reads TGTGCCACCAGCAGAGAGCGGACAGTAGCGGTGACCCAGTACTTC.

DNA for the CDR3: TGTGCCGCCGCCCGGGACCGCGGGGACACCATATATTTT. Encoded protein: CAAARDRGDTIYF. The chain employs TRBV7-2 and TRBJ1-3; D may be TRBD1 (5 bases). The V and J ends lost 11 bases and 8 bases respectively, with 19 bases between them. This CDR3 has 13 residues. Germline-derived CDR1 and CDR2 are SGHTA and FQGNSA. Based on the CDR3 plus reference TRBV7-2 and TRBJ1-3, the full variable domain is GAGVSQSPSNKVTEKGKDVELRCDPISGHTALYWYRQSLGQGLEFLIYFQGNSAPDKSGLPSDRFSAERTGGSVSTLTIQRTQQEDSAVYLCAAARDRGDTIYFGEGSWLTVV.

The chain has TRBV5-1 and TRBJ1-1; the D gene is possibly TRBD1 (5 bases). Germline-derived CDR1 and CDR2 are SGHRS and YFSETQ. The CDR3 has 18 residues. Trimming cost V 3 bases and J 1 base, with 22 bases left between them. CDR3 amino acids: CASSSGPSTQRRNTEAFF. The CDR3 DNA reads TGCGCCAGCAGCTCGGGACCTTCGACCCAAAGGAGGAACACTGAAGCTTTCTTT.

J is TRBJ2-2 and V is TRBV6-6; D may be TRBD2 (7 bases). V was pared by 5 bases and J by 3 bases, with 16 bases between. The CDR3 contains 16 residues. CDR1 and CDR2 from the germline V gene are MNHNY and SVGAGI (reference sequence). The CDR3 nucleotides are TGTGCCAGCAGTCGCCTGGGGGGGCAGGACACCGGGGAGCTGTTTTTT. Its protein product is CASSRLGGQDTGELFF.

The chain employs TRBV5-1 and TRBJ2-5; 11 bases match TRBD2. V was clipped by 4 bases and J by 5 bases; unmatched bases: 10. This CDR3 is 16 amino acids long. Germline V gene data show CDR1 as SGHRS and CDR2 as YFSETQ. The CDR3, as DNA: TGCGCCAGCAGCCTTGGTATTAGCGGGGGGGATGAGACCCAGTACTTC. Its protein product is CASSLGISGGDETQYF.

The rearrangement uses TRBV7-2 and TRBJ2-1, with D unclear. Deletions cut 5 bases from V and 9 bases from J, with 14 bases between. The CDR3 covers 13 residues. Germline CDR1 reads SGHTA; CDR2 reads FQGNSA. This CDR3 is CASSTLATLEQFF. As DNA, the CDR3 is TGTGCCAGCAGCACACTCGCGACCCTTGAGCAGTTCTTC.

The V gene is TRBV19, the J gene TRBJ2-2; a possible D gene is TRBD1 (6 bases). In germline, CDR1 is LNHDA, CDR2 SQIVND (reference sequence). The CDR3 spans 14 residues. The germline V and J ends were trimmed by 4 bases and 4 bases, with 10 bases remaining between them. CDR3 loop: CASSRQVGTGELFF. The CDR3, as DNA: TGTGCCAGTAGTAGACAGGTTGGCACCGGGGAGCTGTTTTTT.

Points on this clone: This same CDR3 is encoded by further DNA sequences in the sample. For the CDR3, the DNA is TGCGCCAGCAGCTTGGGAGGCATGGGCACTGAAGCTTTCTTT. It encodes CASSLGGMGTEAFF. The rearrangement uses TRBV5-1 and TRBJ1-1; D is ambiguous. The V gene's germline CDR1 is SGHRS and CDR2 YFSETQ. V lost 0 bases and J lost 4, with 10 bases in between. The CDR3 contains 14 residues.

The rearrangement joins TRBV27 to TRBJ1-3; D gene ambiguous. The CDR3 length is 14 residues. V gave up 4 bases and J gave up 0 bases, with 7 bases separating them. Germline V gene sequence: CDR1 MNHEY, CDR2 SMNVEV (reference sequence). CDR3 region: CASSSPGSGNTIYF. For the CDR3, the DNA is TGTGCCAGCAGTTCTCCCGGCTCTGGAAACACCATATATTTT.

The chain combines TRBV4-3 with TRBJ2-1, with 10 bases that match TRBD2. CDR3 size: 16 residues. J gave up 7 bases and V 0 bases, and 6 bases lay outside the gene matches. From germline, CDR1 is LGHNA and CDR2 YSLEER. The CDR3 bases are TGCGCCAGCAGCCAAGATTTAGCGGGGGGCCTAAATGAGCAGTTCTTC. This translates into CASSQDLAGGLNEQFF.

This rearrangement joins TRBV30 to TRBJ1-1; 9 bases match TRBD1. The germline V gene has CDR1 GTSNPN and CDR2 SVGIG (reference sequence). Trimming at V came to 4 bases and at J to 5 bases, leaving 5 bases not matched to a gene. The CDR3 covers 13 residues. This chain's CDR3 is CAWNRGLRTEAFF. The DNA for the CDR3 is TGTGCCTGGAACAGGGGGCTAAGGACTGAAGCTTTCTTT.

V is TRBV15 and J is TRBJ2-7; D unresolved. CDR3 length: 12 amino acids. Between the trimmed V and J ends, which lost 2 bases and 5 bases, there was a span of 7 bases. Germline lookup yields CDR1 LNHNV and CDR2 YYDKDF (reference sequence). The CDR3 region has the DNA TGTGCCACCAGCAGAAACGAGGACGAGCAGTACTTC. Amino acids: CATSRNEDEQYF.

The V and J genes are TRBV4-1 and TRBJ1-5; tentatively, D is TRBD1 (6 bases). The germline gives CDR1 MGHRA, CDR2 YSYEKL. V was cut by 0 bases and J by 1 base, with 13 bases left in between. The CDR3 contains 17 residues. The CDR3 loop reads CASSQEGGGFSNQPQHF. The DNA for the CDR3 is TGCGCCAGCAGCCAAGAAGGGGGTGGATTCAGCAATCAGCCCCAGCATTTT.

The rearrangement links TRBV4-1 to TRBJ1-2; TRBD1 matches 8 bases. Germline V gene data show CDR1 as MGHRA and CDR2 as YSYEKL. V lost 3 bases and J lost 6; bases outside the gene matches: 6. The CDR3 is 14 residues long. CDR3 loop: CASSHRGRGDGYTF. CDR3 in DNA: TGCGCCAGCAGCCACAGGGGGCGAGGGGATGGCTACACCTTC.

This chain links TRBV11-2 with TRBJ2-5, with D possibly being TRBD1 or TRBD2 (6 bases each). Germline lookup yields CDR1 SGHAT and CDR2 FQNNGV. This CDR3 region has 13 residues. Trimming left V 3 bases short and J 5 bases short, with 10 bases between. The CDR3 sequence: CASSFGGRETQYF. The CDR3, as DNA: TGTGCCAGCAGCTTTGGGGGGCGGGAGACCCAGTACTTC.

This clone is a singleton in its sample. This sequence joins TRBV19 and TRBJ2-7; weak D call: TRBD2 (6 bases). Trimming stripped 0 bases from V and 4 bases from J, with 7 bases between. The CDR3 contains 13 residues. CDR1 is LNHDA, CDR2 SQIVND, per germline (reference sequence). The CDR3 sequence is CASSIDGGYEQYF. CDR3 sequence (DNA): TGTGCCAGTAGTATAGATGGGGGGTACGAGCAGTACTTC.

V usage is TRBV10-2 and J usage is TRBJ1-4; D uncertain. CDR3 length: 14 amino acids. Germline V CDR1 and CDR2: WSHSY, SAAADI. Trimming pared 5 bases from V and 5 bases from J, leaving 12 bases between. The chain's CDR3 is CASSPTPMNEKLFF. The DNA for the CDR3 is TGCGCCAGCAGTCCGACCCCCATGAATGAAAAACTGTTTTTT.